This T cell receptor beta chain was recovered during a study of blood T cell repertoires in COVID-19. The V segment lost 5 bases and the J segment 8 bases; nucleotides outside the gene matches: 8. The CDR3 sequence is 13 residues long. The germline V gene has CDR1 SNHLY and CDR2 FYNNEI. Clones were read by immunoSEQ multiplex PCR, and TCRdb kept only the in-frame ones, dropping some. The data contain a few hundred thousand clones, approximately 90% of them singletons. The source material was PBMCs or T cells enriched from blood (not recorded which). The chain is built from TRBV2 and TRBJ1-2; TRBD1 aligns across 7 bases. This sequence was found in a man aged 30-40 years who had recovered from COVID-19. The CDR3 spells CASSPPRGVGYTF. The CDR3 nucleotides are TGTGCCAGCAGTCCCCCCAGGGGGGTGGGCTACACCTTC.